This entry describes one TCR beta chain. What it recognizes is unknown. This sample was included in a study of CD8+ T cells in alopecia areata. About the study: Treatment comprised oral tofacitinib, 5 to 10 mg twice daily, in treated patients. Whole-study findings and limits: In scalp and blood during tofacitinib, many expanded lesional clones persisted. Scalp sequencing captures resident alphabeta T cells of normal skin too.

Germline lookup yields CDR1 SGHNT and CDR2 YYREEE (reference sequence). CDR3 length: 14 amino acids. With 4 bases removed from V and 10 bases from J, the gap between germline ends came to 18 bases. The sequencing template was cDNA reverse transcribed from extracted RNA. The assay was immunoSEQ multiplex PCR, and TCRdb's table has in-frame clones only and misses some. The sample gives 85,000 to 110,000 clones, just over 85% of which show up once; 11% is in the top ten. Described treatment: oral pan-JAK inhibitor, 5-10 mg twice daily. The sample was CD8+ T cells sorted from blood, taken at approximately week 30, from a patient treated with tofacitinib. The J gene is TRBJ2-1, the V gene TRBV5-4, with TRBD2 as a possible D gene (6 bases). This TCR was recovered from a human donor with alopecia areata. CDR3 residues: CASSQGENSGEQFF. CDR3 DNA: TGTGCCAGCAGCCAGGGAGAGAACAGCGGGGAGCAGTTCTTC.